The rows below give T cell receptor beta chains drawn from one sample of a study of T cell repertoires in cytomegalovirus infection. In TCRdb, the reads were re-called with MiXCR into one record per CDR3 protein. The data contain 350,000 to 500,000 distinct CDR3 sequences, about a third of them singletons. The sample consisted of PBMCs. These TCRs come from a human donor in good health (CMV status not recorded). Some clones in this sample may be carry-over from other donors' samples. CDR3s include the opening cysteine and the closing phenylalanine or tryptophan. D genes are given only for firm matches. Not every row has a clone size; where given, it reads once, few, many or a size class.

TRBD1	few	14	TRBV2	TRBJ1-5	CASTADRASQPQHF	TGTGCCAGCACCGCGGACAGGGCTTCTCAGCCCCAGCATTTT
TRBD2	NA	12	TRBV20-1	TRBJ2-1	CRIAGAPNEQFF	TGCAGGATAGCGGGGGCCCCCAATGAGCAGTTCTTC
TRBD1	few	16	TRBV6-8	TRBJ2-7	CASSYSTGTEYYEQYF	TGTGCCAGCAGTTACTCGACCGGGACAGAATACTACGAGCAGTACTTC
NA	NA	15	TRBV12-3/TRBV12-4	TRBJ1-1	CASSPRTNLNTEAFF	TGTGCCAGCAGTCCTCGGACCAACCTAAACACTGAAGCTTTCTTT
NA	NA	14	TRBV2	TRBJ1-5	CASSGGDGYQPQHF	TGTGCCAGCAGTGGGGGGGATGGGTATCAGCCCCAGCATTTT
NA	NA	13	TRBV6-4	TRBJ2-5	CASTTSKQETQYF	TGTGCCAGCACTACTAGTAAACAAGAGACCCAGTACTTC
NA	NA	12	TRBV6-1	TRBJ2-7	CASRPGISEQYF	TGTGCCAGTCGCCCGGGAATCTCCGAGCAGTACTTC
TRBD1	many	14	TRBV12-3/TRBV12-4	TRBJ1-4	CASSTGTGVEKLFF	TGTGCCAGCAGTACCGGGACAGGGGTTGAAAAACTGTTTTTT
NA	NA	16	TRBV4-3	TRBJ1-2	CASSQEGSGRTYGYTF	TGCGCCAGCAGCCAAGAGGGGAGCGGACGGACCTATGGCTACACCTTC
NA	many	14	TRBV7-8	TRBJ1-1	CASSLGGRGTEAFF	TGTGCCAGCAGCTTAGGGGGCCGCGGCACTGAAGCTTTCTTT
TRBD1	NA	17	TRBV7-2	TRBJ1-1	CASSRGPGQGARTEAFF	TGTGCCAGCAGCCGAGGGCCGGGACAGGGGGCGCGCACTGAAGCTTTCTTT
NA	many	14	TRBV28	TRBJ2-2	CASSSPTGTGELFF	TGTGCCAGCAGTTCACCCACAGGGACCGGGGAGCTGTTTTTT
NA	NA	13	TRBV20-1	TRBJ2-7	CSARSGGGYEQYF	TGCAGTGCTAGATCCGGGGGAGGATACGAGCAGTACTTC
NA	few	13	TRBV29-1	TRBJ2-7	CSVGLANSYEQYF	TGCAGCGTTGGCTTAGCGAACTCCTACGAGCAGTACTTC
TRBD1	NA	15	TRBV5-5	TRBJ1-1	CASSLRGGAGTEAFF	TGTGCCAGCAGCTTGAGAGGGGGCGCGGGCACTGAAGCTTTCTTT
NA	many	12	TRBV7-6	TRBJ2-1	CASSPRVGEQFF	TGTGCCAGCAGCCCGAGGGTGGGTGAGCAGTTCTTC
NA	NA	14	TRBV12-3/TRBV12-4	TRBJ2-7	CASSLAQDPYEQYF	TGTGCCAGCAGTTTAGCGCAGGATCCCTACGAGCAGTACTTC
TRBD1	NA	15	TRBV6-1	TRBJ2-7	CASSEAGQVSYAQYF	TGTGCCAGCAGTGAAGCGGGACAGGTGAGCTACGCGCAGTACTTC
NA	NA	14	TRBV20-1	TRBJ2-3	CSAKKAGRTDTQYF	TGCAGTGCTAAGAAAGCAGGCAGAACGGATACGCAGTATTTT
NA	many	16	TRBV7-2	TRBJ1-1	CASSFHSGLLNTEAFF	TGTGCCAGCAGCTTCCACTCGGGGCTGTTGAACACTGAAGCTTTCTTT
NA	many	17	TRBV7-8	TRBJ2-7	CASSLVGQSLSAYEQYF	TGTGCCAGCAGCTTAGTCGGTCAGAGTTTATCTGCCTACGAGCAGTACTTC
TRBD2	once	11	TRBV12-3/TRBV12-4	TRBJ2-7	CASSLGLGAYF	TGTGCCAGCAGTCTCGGACTAGGAGCGTACTTC
NA	NA	14	TRBV15	TRBJ2-5	CATSRVGGGETQYF	TGTGCCACCAGCAGAGTGGGGGGCGGAGAGACCCAGTACTTC
TRBD1	NA	18	TRBV6-1	TRBJ2-5	CASSESYLGQPAPETQYF	TGTGCCAGCAGTGAGAGCTATTTGGGACAGCCAGCGCCAGAGACCCAGTACTTC
TRBD2	NA	14	TRBV7-2	TRBJ2-5	CASSLSGIQEPQYF	TGTGCCAGCAGCTTAAGCGGGATTCAAGAACCCCAGTACTTC
NA	few	16	TRBV4-3	TRBJ1-4	CASSQDNDISYEKLFF	TGCGCCAGCAGCCAAGATAACGACATTTCTTATGAAAAACTGTTTTTT
NA	many	15	TRBV12-3/TRBV12-4	TRBJ1-2	CASSFTEEGENGYTF	TGTGCCAGCAGTTTTACCGAAGAGGGGGAGAATGGCTACACCTTC
TRBD1	NA	15	TRBV7-2	TRBJ1-4	CASIPRTGKNEKLFF	TGTGCCAGCATCCCCCGGACAGGGAAGAATGAAAAACTGTTTTTT
TRBD1	NA	14	TRBV5-4	TRBJ2-5	CASRLSTGEETQYF	TGTGCCAGCCGCTTGTCGACAGGGGAAGAGACCCAGTACTTC